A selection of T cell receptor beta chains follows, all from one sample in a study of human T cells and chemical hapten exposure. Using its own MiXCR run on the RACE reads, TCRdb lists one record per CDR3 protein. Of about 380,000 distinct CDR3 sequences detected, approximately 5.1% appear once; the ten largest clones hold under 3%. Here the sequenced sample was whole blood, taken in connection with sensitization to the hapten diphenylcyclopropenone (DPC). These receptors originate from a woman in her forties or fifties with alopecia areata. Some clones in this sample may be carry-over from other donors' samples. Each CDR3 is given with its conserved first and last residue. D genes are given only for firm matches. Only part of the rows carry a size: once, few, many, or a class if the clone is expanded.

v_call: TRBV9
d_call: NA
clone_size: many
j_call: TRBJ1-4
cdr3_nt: TGTGCCAGCAGCCTAGAACCGGGGCCTGCAGCTAATGAAAAACTGTTTTTT
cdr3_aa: CASSLEPGPAANEKLFF

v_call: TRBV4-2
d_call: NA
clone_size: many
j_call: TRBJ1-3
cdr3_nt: TGTGCCAGCAGCCAAGAAAGGTGGGGTGAAATAAATGGAAACACCATATATTTT
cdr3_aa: CASSQERWGEINGNTIYF

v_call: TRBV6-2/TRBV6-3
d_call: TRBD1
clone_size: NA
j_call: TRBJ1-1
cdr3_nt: TGTGCCAGCAGTTACTCAAGCATTACAGGGGGCGCGGGAGCTTTCTTT
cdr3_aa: CASSYSSITGGAGAFF

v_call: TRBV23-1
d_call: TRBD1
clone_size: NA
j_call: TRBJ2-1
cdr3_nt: TGCGCCAGGTGCCCCAACCGGGACAGGGGGCCAGATGAGCAGTTCTTC
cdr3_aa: CARCPNRDRGPDEQFF

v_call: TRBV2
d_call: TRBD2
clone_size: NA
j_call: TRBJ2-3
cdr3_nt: TGTGCCAGCAGTGAGGGCGGGGGGGCCTTAGATACGCAGTATTTT
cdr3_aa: CASSEGGGALDTQYF

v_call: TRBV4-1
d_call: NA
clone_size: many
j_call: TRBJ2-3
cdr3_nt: TGCGCCAGCAGCCTAGTTGGACGGGGAGATACGCAGTATTTT
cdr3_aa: CASSLVGRGDTQYF

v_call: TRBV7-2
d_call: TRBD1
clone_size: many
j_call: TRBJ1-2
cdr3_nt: TGTGCCAGCAGCCTTGGACAGGGGGCTGATGGCTACACCTTC
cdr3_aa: CASSLGQGADGYTF

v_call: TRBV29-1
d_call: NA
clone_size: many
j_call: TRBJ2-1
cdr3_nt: TGCAGCGCGGGGAACCTGAATGAGCAGTTCTTC
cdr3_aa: CSAGNLNEQFF

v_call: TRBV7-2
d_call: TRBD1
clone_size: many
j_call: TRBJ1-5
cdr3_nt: TGTGCCAGCAGCTTACAGGGGGCGGGCAATCAGCCCCAGCATTTT
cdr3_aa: CASSLQGAGNQPQHF

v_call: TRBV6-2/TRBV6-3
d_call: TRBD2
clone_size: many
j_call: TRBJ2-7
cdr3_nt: TGTGCCAGCAGTTACGGGTCTAGCGGGACCTACGAGCAGTACTTC
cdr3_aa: CASSYGSSGTYEQYF

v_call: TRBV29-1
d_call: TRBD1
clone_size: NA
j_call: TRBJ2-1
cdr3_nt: TGCAGCGTTGATACAGGGGGCACTGAGCAGTTCTTC
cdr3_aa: CSVDTGGTEQFF

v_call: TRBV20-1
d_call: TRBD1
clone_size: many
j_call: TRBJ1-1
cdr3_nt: TGCAGTGCTAGAGATATGAACAGGGGTACGATGAACACTGAAGCTTTCTTT
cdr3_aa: CSARDMNRGTMNTEAFF

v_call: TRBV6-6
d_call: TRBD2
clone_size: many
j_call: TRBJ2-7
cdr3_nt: TGTGCCAGCAGTCTCGCTGGCGGGGGGGCCTACGAGCAGTACTTC
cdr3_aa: CASSLAGGGAYEQYF